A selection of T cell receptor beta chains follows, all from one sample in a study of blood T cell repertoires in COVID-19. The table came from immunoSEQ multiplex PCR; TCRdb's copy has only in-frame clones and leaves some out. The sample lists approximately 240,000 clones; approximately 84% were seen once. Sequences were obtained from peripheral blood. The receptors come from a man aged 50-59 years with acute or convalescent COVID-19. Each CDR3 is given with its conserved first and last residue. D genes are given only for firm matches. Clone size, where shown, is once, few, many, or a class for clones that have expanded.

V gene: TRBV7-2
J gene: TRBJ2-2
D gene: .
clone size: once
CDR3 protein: CASSFQATGELFF
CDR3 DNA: TGTGCCAGCAGCTTTCAGGCGACCGGGGAGCTGTTTTTT

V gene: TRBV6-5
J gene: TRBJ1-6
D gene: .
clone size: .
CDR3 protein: CASHSRGNSPLHF
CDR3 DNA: TGTGCCAGCCACTCAAGGGGTAATTCACCCCTCCACTTT

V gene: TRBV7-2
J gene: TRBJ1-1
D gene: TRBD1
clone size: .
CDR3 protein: CASSNRQGNTEAFF
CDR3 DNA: TGTGCCAGCAGCAACCGACAGGGGAACACTGAAGCTTTCTTT

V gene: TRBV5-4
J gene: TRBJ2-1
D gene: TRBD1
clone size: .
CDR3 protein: CASSDPTGVSYNEQFF
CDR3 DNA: TGTGCCAGCAGCGACCCTACAGGGGTGTCCTACAATGAGCAGTTCTTC

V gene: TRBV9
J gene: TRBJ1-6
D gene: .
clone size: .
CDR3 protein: CASSTRDTVSYNSPLHF
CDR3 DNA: TGTGCCAGCAGCACCCGGGACACCGTCTCCTATAATTCACCCCTCCACTTT

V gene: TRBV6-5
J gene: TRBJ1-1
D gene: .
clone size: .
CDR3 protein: CASSAGMNTEAFF
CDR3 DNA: TGTGCCAGCAGCGCGGGTATGAACACTGAAGCTTTCTTT

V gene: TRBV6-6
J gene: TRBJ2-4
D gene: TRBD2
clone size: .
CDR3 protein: CASSGGGGVVKNIQYF
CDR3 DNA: TGTGCCAGCAGTGGCGGGGGGGGAGTGGTCAAAAACATTCAGTACTTC

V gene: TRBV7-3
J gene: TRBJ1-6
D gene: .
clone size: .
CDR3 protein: CASSLTGVRSPLHF
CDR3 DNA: TGTGCCAGCAGCTTAACAGGGGTAAGATCACCCCTCCACTTT

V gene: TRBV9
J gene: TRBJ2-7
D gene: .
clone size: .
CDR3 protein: CASSGNSGGRLEQYF
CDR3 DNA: TGTGCCAGCAGCGGCAATTCTGGAGGAAGGCTCGAGCAGTACTTC

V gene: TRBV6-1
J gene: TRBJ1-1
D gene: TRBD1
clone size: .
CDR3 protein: CASSDGQGAYTEAFF
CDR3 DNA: TGTGCCAGCAGTGACGGACAGGGGGCCTACACTGAAGCTTTCTTT

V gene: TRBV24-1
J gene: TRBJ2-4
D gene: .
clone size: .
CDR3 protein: CATSREFRLDKNIQYF
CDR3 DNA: TGTGCCACCAGTAGAGAGTTTCGTCTTGACAAAAACATTCAGTACTTC

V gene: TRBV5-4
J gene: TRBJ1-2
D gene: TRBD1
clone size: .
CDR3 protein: CASSLGTGSYGYTF
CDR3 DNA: TGTGCCAGCAGCTTGGGGACAGGGAGTTATGGCTACACCTTC

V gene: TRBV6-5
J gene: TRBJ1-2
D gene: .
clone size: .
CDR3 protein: CASSYVGGLGGYTF
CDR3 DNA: TGTGCCAGCAGTTACGTCGGGGGGCTTGGCGGCTACACCTTC

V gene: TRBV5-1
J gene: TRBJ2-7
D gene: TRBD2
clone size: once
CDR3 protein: CASSLYGGTYEQYF
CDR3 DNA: TGCGCCAGCAGCTTGTACGGGGGGACCTACGAGCAGTACTTC

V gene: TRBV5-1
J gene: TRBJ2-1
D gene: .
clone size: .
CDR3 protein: CASSYRLGAYYNEQFF
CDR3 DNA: TGCGCCAGCAGCTACCGCTTAGGGGCATACTACAATGAGCAGTTCTTC

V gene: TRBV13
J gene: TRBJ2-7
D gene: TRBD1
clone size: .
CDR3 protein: CASSLVGQGAYEQYF
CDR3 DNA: TGTGCCAGCAGCTTAGTGGGACAGGGGGCGTACGAGCAGTACTTC

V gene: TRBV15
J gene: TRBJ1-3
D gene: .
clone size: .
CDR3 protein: CATSTGIGNTIYF
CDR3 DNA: TGTGCCACCAGCACGGGGATCGGAAACACCATATATTTT

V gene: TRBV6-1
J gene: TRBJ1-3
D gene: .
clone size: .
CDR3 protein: CASSGRQLLSSGGYGNTIYF
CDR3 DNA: TGTGCCAGCAGTGGTCGACAGCTATTATCCTCCGGGGGGTACGGAAACACCATATATTTT

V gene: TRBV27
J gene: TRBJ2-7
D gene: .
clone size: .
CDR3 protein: CASSLDRRYEQYF
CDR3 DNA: TGTGCCAGCAGTTTAGACAGAAGGTACGAGCAGTACTTC

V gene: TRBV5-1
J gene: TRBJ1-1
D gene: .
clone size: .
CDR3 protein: CASSLDGLSNTEAFF
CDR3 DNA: TGCGCCAGCAGCTTGGACGGACTCTCGAACACTGAAGCTTTCTTT

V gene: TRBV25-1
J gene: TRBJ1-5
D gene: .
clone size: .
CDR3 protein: CASSRQGWDQPQHF
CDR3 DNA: TGTGCCAGCAGTCGTCAGGGTTGGGATCAGCCCCAGCATTTT

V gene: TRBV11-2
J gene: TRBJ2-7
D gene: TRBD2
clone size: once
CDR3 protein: CASSSNGLAGVYEQYF
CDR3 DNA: TGTGCCAGCAGCTCGAACGGACTAGCGGGAGTTTACGAGCAGTACTTC

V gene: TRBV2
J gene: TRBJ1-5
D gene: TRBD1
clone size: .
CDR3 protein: CASSATGEGGQPQHF
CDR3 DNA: TGTGCCAGCAGCGCTACAGGGGAAGGTGGTCAGCCCCAGCATTTT

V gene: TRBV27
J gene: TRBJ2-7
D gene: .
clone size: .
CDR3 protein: CASSLSASSPFYEQYF
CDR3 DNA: TGTGCCAGCAGTTTAAGTGCGAGTAGCCCGTTCTACGAGCAGTACTTC

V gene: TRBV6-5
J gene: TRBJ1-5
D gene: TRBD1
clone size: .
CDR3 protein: CASSRGTGVNQPQHF
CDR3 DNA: TGTGCCAGCAGTAGGGGGACAGGAGTTAATCAGCCCCAGCATTTT

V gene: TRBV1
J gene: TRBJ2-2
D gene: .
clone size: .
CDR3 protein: CTSSLTPGTKTGELFF
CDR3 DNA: TGCACCAGCAGCCTTACCCCCGGGACAAAGACCGGGGAGCTGTTTTTT

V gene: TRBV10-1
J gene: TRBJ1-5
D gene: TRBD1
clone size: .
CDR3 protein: CASMQGARQPQHF
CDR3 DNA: TGCGCCAGCATGCAGGGGGCACGGCAGCCCCAGCATTTT

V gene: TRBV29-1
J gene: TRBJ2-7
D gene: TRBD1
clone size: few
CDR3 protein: CSVGGLGTGANEQYF
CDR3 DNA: TGCAGCGTTGGGGGGCTCGGGACAGGGGCAAACGAGCAGTACTTC

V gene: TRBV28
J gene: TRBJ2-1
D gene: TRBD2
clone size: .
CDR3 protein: CASLSSGASGYNEQFF
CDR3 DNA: TGTGCCAGCTTATCATCTGGGGCTAGCGGCTACAATGAGCAGTTCTTC

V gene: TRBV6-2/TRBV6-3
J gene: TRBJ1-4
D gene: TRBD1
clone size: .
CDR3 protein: CASSGRQGSELFF
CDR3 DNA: TGTGCCAGCAGTGGGCGACAGGGTAGCGAACTGTTTTTT

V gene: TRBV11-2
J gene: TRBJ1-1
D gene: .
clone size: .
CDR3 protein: CASSLDMNTEAFF
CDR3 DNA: TGTGCCAGCAGCTTAGACATGAACACTGAAGCTTTCTTT

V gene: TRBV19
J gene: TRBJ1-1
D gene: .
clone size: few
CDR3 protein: CASSIWTETINTEAFF
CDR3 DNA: TGTGCCAGTAGTATTTGGACAGAAACGATAAACACTGAAGCTTTCTTT

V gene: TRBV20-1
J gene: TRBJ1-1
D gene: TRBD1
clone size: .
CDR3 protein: CSASTLPGQGATTEAFF
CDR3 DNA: TGCAGTGCTAGTACGTTGCCGGGACAGGGTGCGACCACTGAAGCTTTCTTT

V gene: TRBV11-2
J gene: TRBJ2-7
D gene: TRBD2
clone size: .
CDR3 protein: CASSLSGTSIYEQYF
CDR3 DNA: TGTGCCAGCAGTCTTAGCGGGACGAGTATCTACGAGCAGTACTTC

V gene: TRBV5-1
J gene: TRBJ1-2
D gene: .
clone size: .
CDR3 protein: CASSLASGVRYYGYTF
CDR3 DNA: TGCGCCAGCAGCTTGGCTTCCGGTGTCCGTTACTATGGCTACACCTTC

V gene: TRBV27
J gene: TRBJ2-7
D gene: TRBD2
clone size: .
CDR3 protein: CASTKTSGASYEQYF
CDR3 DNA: TGTGCCAGCACCAAGACTAGCGGGGCCTCCTACGAGCAGTACTTC

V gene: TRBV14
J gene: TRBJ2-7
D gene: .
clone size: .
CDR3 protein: CASSPGSYEQYF
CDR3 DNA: TGTGCCAGCAGCCCCGGCTCCTACGAGCAGTACTTC

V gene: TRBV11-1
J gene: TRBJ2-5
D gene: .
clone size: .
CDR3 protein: CASERGGETQYF
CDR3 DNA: TGTGCCAGCGAGAGGGGGGGGGAGACCCAGTACTTC

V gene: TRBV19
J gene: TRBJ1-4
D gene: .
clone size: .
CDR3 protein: CASNTLNEKLFF
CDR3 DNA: TGTGCCAGTAACACCCTGAATGAAAAACTGTTTTTT

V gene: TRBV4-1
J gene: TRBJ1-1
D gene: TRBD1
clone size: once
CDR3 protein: CASSQDRYYLRDRGEAFF
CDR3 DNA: TGCGCCAGCAGCCAAGACCGTTATTATTTAAGGGACAGGGGTGAAGCTTTCTTT

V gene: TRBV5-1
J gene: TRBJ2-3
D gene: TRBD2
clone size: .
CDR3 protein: CASSLGRGSGIDRTDTQYF
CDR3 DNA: TGCGCCAGCAGCTTGGGCCGCGGTAGCGGGATTGATCGCACAGATACGCAGTATTTT

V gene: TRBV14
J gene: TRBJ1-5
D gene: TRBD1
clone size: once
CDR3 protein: CASSQRKRLTGGPHQPQHF
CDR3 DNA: TGTGCCAGCAGCCAAAGAAAGCGGCTTACAGGGGGCCCGCATCAGCCCCAGCATTTT

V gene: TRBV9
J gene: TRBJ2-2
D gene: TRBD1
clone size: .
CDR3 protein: CASSSGQGLNTGELFF
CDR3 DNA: TGTGCCAGCAGCTCCGGACAGGGACTCAACACCGGGGAGCTGTTTTTT

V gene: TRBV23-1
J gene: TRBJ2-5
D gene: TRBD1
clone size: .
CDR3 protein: CASSQAQGAEETQYF
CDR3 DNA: TGCGCCAGCAGTCAAGCACAGGGGGCAGAGGAGACCCAGTACTTC